This T cell receptor beta chain was captured in a study of cytotoxic CD8 clonotypes in ibrutinib-treated CLL (TCRdb year 2021). Background for the entire study: The cohort included around 15 treatment-naive and under 13 relapsed/refractory patients; 17 were IGHV unmutated. Partial responses were observed in approximately 24 patients and complete responses in 2; after a median follow-up of roughly 72 months, remission was maintained in 15 or so patients and progression was observed in roughly twelve. Samples at response were collected after a median of 12 months of treatment, with a range of about 6 to 36 months. Samples averaged approximately 250,000 productive templates and some 96,000 productive rearrangements. Longitudinal samples were available for about 30% of the 86 trial participants. Cryopreserved peripheral blood mononuclear cells were obtained before treatment, at response, and at either sustained remission or disease progression. Every sample from remission and from progressive disease was obtained while the patients were still on ibrutinib. Findings and caveats that apply to the study as a whole: An increase in clonality was observed at ibrutinib response, with clonality remaining stable during sustained remission and falling back toward baseline at progression. Public clonotypes were rare and either shrank or stayed stable during treatment, and the rise in clonality at ibrutinib response reflected expansion of private clonotypes. Baseline clonality was found to be higher than that of age-matched healthy donors and was strongly correlated with circulating CD8+ T-cell counts. Sampling times were not matched between patients in sustained remission and patients whose disease was progressing, and lymph node repertoires were not examined.

A MiSeq instrument was used for deep resolution sequencing, which targeted depths ranging from 1 in 1 million up to 1 in 200,000 T cells, with coverage averaging 10x for each clonotype. The immunoSEQ hsTCRB Kit was used to generate TCR beta libraries. Processing in the source paper ran as follows. Data were analyzed with ImmunoSEQ Data Assistant and ImmunoSEQ Analyzer, with V, D and J genes assigned per IMGT definitions. Clonality, which ranges from 0 to 1, was calculated as one minus the normalized Shannon entropy of productive rearrangement frequencies. Public clonotype analysis was restricted to overrepresented clonotypes comprising at least 0.05% of each patient's repertoire. About a dozen age-matched healthy donor repertoires from immuneACCESS served as clonality controls. TCRdb holds this immuneACCESS table with in-frame rearrangements only. Some clones are missing; in checked studies, unresolved V genes explain under half, and the rest has no known cause. The V and J calls and the clone size are those of that table, but D and trimming were determined from the DNA. The table for this sample lists some 43,000 clones; 69% of them were counted only once. 9.5% to 15% of the sample belongs to the ten largest clones.

This clone was recorded once. This receptor's antigen is unknown. Nothing much larger sits one base from this clone, and base qualities are not available. Trimming removed 0 bases from V and 8 bases from J, leaving 10 bases between the germline ends. From the cysteine through the phenylalanine, the CDR3 covers 14 amino acids. The entry retains the CDR3 DNA only, 42 bases that are in frame from base 1. CDR1 MDHEN and CDR2 SYDVKM were looked up in the germline V gene. Taken with the paper, the label for time point translates to: 12 to 13 months on ibrutinib. Around 2 micrograms of genomic DNA were extracted from cryopreserved PBMCs for TCR beta library preparation. Longitudinal blood samples from CLL patients on ibrutinib monotherapy underwent high-throughput TCR beta sequencing. Patients were enrolled in a phase 2 open-label single-center ibrutinib monotherapy trial.

The TCR was taken from a human donor with chronic lymphocytic leukemia. The chain uses TRBV28 and TRBJ1-4, with no confident D gene call. The specimen was PBMCs, collected after 12 months of ibrutinib treatment. The nucleotides are TGTGCCAGCAGTTTATGGGTAGGGCGGGAAAAACTGTTTTTT. It translates as CASSLWVGREKLFF.